This TCR beta chain originates from a study of CD8+ T cells in alopecia areata (dated by TCRdb to the late 2010s). For context, the study as a whole: Treated patients were enrolled in an open-label pilot trial of oral tofacitinib, 5 to 10 mg twice daily, for moderate-to-severe alopecia areata. The study used high-throughput TCRbeta sequencing to examine T cell clonal expansion in alopecia areata, in both the C3H/HeJ mouse model and human patients. RNA came from the PAXgene miRNA kit for fixed scalp, the miRNeasy kit for PBMCs, and the RNeasy kit for mouse skin. In treated patients, disease severity was measured using the SALT score, which gives the percentage of scalp surface area affected. Biopsies were taken from tofacitinib-treated patients at baseline and at 4 and 24 weeks of treatment, and a later scalp biopsy was taken in several of the tofacitinib-treated patients. Amplification of TCRbeta CDR3 regions was done by immunoSEQ multiplex PCR using 35 Vbeta forward primers and 13 Jbeta reverse primers. On the human side, TCRbeta sequencing was run on scalp tissue and on sorted CD4+ and CD8+ peripheral blood T cells from healthy controls and from alopecia areata patients with either patchy or totalis/universalis disease. Tofacitinib was given for 6 to 18 months, followed by 6 months of follow-up off drug to assess delayed response and recurrence. Scalp clonality was compared among normal scalp (n=4), patchy alopecia areata scalp (n=8), and alopecia totalis/universalis scalp (n=8).

Taken with the paper, the label for treatment or condition translates to: oral pan-JAK inhibitor, 5-10 mg twice daily. Lesional scalp punch biopsies and peripheral blood were obtained from alopecia areata patients. After PBMCs were isolated by density centrifugation and stained for CD3, CD4 and CD8, a FACSAria was used to sort CD4+ and CD8+ T cells. Findings and caveats that apply to the study as a whole: Scalp clonality and the number of expanded CD8+ clones among the top 100 scalp clones were significantly decreased by tofacitinib. Unlike mouse skin, where gammadelta T cells dominate, normal human skin contains resident alphabeta T cells that get sequenced too, which complicates analysis of the scalp TCR repertoire. Many expanded lesional clones persisted in scalp and blood during tofacitinib treatment, which may partly explain relapse after stopping treatment. Shared TCR sequences between patients were less evident than in mice, which may be partly attributable to HLA diversity in the patient population. Because the treated cohort was small and had only one nonresponder, larger studies are needed to examine links between baseline CD8+ expansion and response. Compared with normal scalp, lesional scalp, particularly in alopecia totalis/universalis, had higher clonality and more expanded CD8+ clones, which suggests antigenic drive.

On this clone itself: The antigen it recognizes is unknown. Base qualities are not at hand, and no much larger clone is one base apart.

Preparation of the library involved the immunoSEQ multiplex PCR assay. RNA was extracted from all samples and reverse transcribed into cDNA as template for TCR sequencing. SuperScript III was used to make first-strand cDNA, primed with a 2:1 mix of oligo-dT and random hexamers. A synthetic immune receptor repertoire was used to measure amplification bias, and any remaining bias was corrected computationally. The authors' pipeline ran thus. Raw reads were preprocessed for error removal, and CDR3 was defined according to IMGT conventions as running from the conserved cysteine to phenylalanine. To get clonality, Shannon entropy was normalized by log2 of the number of productive unique TCRs and the result was subtracted from 1. CD4 or CD8 identity of scalp clones was inferred by cross-referencing scalp TCRbeta sequences with sorted blood CD4 and CD8 repertoires. What TCRdb holds here is the immuneACCESS table cut down to in-frame rearrangements. Part of the clones is not present; checked against another copy, under half of the missing clones reflect an unresolved V gene, and the others are unexplained. The V and J calls and clone size come from that table; D and trimming were worked out from the DNA. The sample records about 94,000 clones, about 70% of which are singletons. The ten most abundant clones make up around 15% of the sample.

The sequencing here drew on CD8+ T cells sorted from blood, taken at approximately week 42, from a patient treated with tofacitinib. The clonotype comes from a human donor with alopecia areata.

The CDR3 protein sequence reads: CASSFDRGTEAFF. The sequenced DNA is TGTGCCAGCAGCTTCGACAGGGGGACTGAAGCTTTCTTT. The rearrangement combines TRBV7-8 with TRBJ1-1, with 9 bases in between that match TRBD1. The CDR3 runs 13 residues from the cysteine to the phenylalanine. Only the CDR3 region is kept as DNA, spanning 39 bases read in frame from base 1. CDR1 and CDR2, looked up from the germline V gene, are SGHVS and FQNEAQ. Trimmed from V: 3 bases; trimmed from J: 5 bases; junction bases lacking a gene match: 1.